This TCR beta chain appears in the sequencing data of a study of beta chain features in type 1 diabetes. Study-level points and caveats: Amplification by PCR could prefer shorter templates, with the same effect in patients and controls. Moderate but significant shortening of TCRB CDR3s was recorded in all four CD4+ subsets from Type 1 diabetes patients.

Expressed TCRB transcripts were sequenced after all isolated RNA was converted to cDNA. Clones were read by immunoSEQ multiplex PCR, and TCRdb kept only the in-frame ones, dropping some. The table includes 130,000 to 150,000 clones, about a tenth detected once. CDR1 and CDR2 from the germline V gene are MNHEY and SVGAGI. CDR3 size: 16 residues. V lost 0 bases and J lost 7; bases outside the gene matches: 9. Based on CD45RO/CCR7/CD25/CD127/CD95/CD27, CD4+ regulatory, stem cell-like memory, naive and central memory cells were sorted. With regard to this clone: Its cognate antigen is unknown.

V and J are TRBV6-5 and TRBJ1-2; 9 positions match TRBD1. This TCR derives from a young man in good health. Sample: central memory CD4+ T cells from blood. As DNA, the CDR3 is TGTGCCAGCAGTTACTCGACTACAGGGGGCTATAGTGGCTACACCTTC. Translating it yields CASSYSTTGGYSGYTF.